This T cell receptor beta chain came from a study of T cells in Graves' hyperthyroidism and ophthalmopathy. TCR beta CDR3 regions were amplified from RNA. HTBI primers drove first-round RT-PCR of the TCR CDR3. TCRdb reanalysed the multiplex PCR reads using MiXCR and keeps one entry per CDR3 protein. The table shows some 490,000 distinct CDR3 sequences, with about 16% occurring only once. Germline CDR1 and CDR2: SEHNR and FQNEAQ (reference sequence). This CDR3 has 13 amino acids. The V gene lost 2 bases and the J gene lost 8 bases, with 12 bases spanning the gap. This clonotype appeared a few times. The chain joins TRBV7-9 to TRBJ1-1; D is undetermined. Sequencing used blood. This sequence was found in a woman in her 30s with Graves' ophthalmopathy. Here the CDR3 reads CASSLRAAAEAFF. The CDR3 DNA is TGTGCCAGCAGCTTACGGGCAGCCGCAGAAGCTTTCTTT.